The 13 T cell receptor beta chains presented below share a single source sample, sequenced in a study of response to subunit inactivated influenza vaccine listed by TCRdb under 2018. Per the publication, the time point label means: 40 to 45 days after influenza vaccine administration. Libraries were prepared through RT-PCR. Sequencing used an Illumina HiSeq 2500. The public reads were reanalyzed by TCRdb: fastp trimming at Q25, MiXCR alignment, in-frame beta chains only. Rows merge per CDR3 protein into single entries with the most common DNA and genes. The table for this sample lists 150,000 to 200,000 distinct CDR3 sequences; roughly 10% of them were counted only once. Together, the top ten hold around 11% of the sample. The sample in question was non-naive T cells sorted from PBMCs, obtained 45 days after vaccination. The sample's cell subset or site label, decoded: memory T cell fraction. Receptors originate from a man aged 50-59 years who received an inactivated influenza vaccine. Donor details come from another sample of the same person, matched by shared clones.

This clonotype was recorded many times. The V call is TRBV7-2, the J call TRBJ2-7; TRBD1 matches at 8 bases. CDR1 is SGHTA and CDR2 is FQGNSA in the germline V gene. The CDR3 totals 14 residues. The trim removed 5 bases at V and 2 bases at J, leaving 5 bases unmatched. CDR3 amino acids: CASSLGQGTYEQYF. Written as DNA, the CDR3 is TGTGCCAGCAGCCTTGGACAGGGAACCTACGAGCAGTACTTC.

This clonotype was detected a few times. The chain is built from TRBV11-2 and TRBJ2-1; 14 positions agree with TRBD2. Germline CDR1 and CDR2: SGHAT and FQNNGV. The junction had 3 bases not matched to a gene; V was cut back by 2 bases and J by 0 bases. The CDR3 covers 18 residues. The CDR3 DNA is TGTGCCAGCAGCTTATTCGGGACTAGCGGGAGCTCCTACAATGAGCAGTTCTTC. Protein product: CASSLFGTSGSSYNEQFF.

This chain joins TRBV7-2 and TRBJ2-2; weak D call: TRBD1 (6 bases). V shed 7 bases and J shed 1 base, with 10 bases lying between them. Looked up from germline, CDR1 is SGHTA and CDR2 is FQGNSA. The CDR3 runs to 14 residues. In DNA, the CDR3 is TGTGCCAGCACCCAGACAGGGAACACCGGGGAGCTGTTTTTT. Translating it yields CASTQTGNTGELFF. Full variable domain (outside the CDR3, taken from reference TRBV7-2 and TRBJ2-2): GAGVSQSPSNKVTEKGKDVELRCDPISGHTALYWYRQSLGQGLEFLIYFQGNSAPDKSGLPSDRFSAERTGGSVSTLTIQRTQQEDSAVYLCASTQTGNTGELFFGEGSRLTVL.

This chain links TRBV19 with TRBJ1-1, with 8 nucleotides matching TRBD1. Germline CDR1 reads LNHDA; CDR2 reads SQIVND (reference sequence). Unmatched junction bases numbered 16, after V lost 9 bases and J lost 4 bases. This CDR3 region has 16 residues. Here the CDR3 DNA reads TGTGCCAGGGGCCCCCGGCGGACAGGGAGGAGCACTGAAGCTTTCTTT. Protein product: CARGPRRTGRSTEAFF.

The chain links TRBV6-2 or TRBV6-3 to TRBJ1-2; maybe TRBD1 (5 bases). Germline loops: CDR1 MNHEY, CDR2 SVGEGT. The CDR3 sequence is 14 residues long. V gave up 2 bases and J gave up 2 bases, with 9 bases separating them. CDR3 DNA sequence: TGTGCCAGCAGTTACGGGGGTATCAACTATGGCTACACCTTC. Encoded protein: CASSYGGINYGYTF.

This clonotype was counted between two and nine times. The J gene is TRBJ1-6, the V gene TRBV12-3 or TRBV12-4; D is unclear. V lost 1 base and J 8 bases, leaving 6 bases between the germline ends. This CDR3 region has 13 residues. Here the CDR3 reads CASSLVSYSPLHF. Written as DNA, the CDR3 is TGTGCCAGCAGTTTAGTCTCCTATTCACCCCTCCACTTT.

This clonotype showed up just a few times. The J gene is TRBJ1-6, the V gene TRBV7-2, with D unclear. CDR1 and CDR2 (germline): SGHTA, FQGNSA. V gave up 5 bases and J gave up 9 bases, with 8 bases separating them. The CDR3 has 12 residues. In DNA form, the CDR3 reads TGTGCCAGCAGCGTACAGACTTCACCCCTCCACTTT. Amino acids: CASSVQTSPLHF.

About this clonotype: The conserved phenylalanine or tryptophan is not found at the CDR3 terminus, so this likely reflects a read error. This chain's CDR3 is CASSLVTGGFEAFL. The CDR3 DNA follows: TGTGCCAGCAGCTTAGTTACAGGGGGTTTTGAAGCTTTCCTT. The chain has TRBV7-8 and TRBJ1-1, with 8 nucleotides matching TRBD1. CDR1 and CDR2 (germline): SGHVS, FQNEAQ. CDR3 length equals 14 residues. J lost 7 bases, V lost 1 base, and 5 bases had no gene match.

This clonotype is judged medium-sized. The chain combines TRBV29-1 with TRBJ2-3; D may be TRBD1 or TRBD2 (6 bases each). The CDR3 length is 13 residues. The V gene's germline CDR1 is SQVTM and CDR2 ANQGSEA. The germline V and J ends were trimmed by 5 bases and 5 bases, with 14 bases remaining between them. The CDR3 spells CSVRGAGGDTQYF. CDR3 coding DNA: TGCAGCGTTAGGGGGGCTGGGGGAGATACGCAGTATTTT.

This chain connects TRBV3-1 to TRBJ2-7; no clear D gene. Trimming shortened V by 0 bases and J by 2 bases, and 8 bases separated the two germline ends. The CDR3 spans 14 residues. The germline V gene has CDR1 LGHDT and CDR2 YNNKEL (reference sequence). CDR3 sequence reads: CASSQDLGPYEQYF. The CDR3 bases are TGTGCCAGCAGCCAAGATTTGGGTCCCTACGAGCAGTACTTC.

The rearrangement uses TRBV7-8 and TRBJ1-5; 8 bases agree with TRBD1. The trim removed 3 bases at V and 5 bases at J, leaving 0 bases unmatched. Germline CDR1 reads SGHVS; CDR2 reads FQNEAQ. The CDR3 is made up of 13 amino acids. CDR3 nucleotides: TGTGCCAGCAGCTTGGGACAGGATCAGCCCCAGCATTTT. It yields the protein CASSLGQDQPQHF.

The J gene is TRBJ2-4, the V gene TRBV11-2, with D tentatively TRBD2 (6 bases). Per the germline V gene, CDR1 is SGHAT and CDR2 is FQNNGV. V lost 3 bases, J lost 3 bases, and 15 bases lay in between. CDR3 length: 16 residues. CDR3 sequence: CASSFSGATFKNIQYF. The DNA for the CDR3 is TGTGCCAGCAGCTTCTCGGGAGCGACATTCAAAAACATTCAGTACTTC.

This clonotype came up many times. The junction does not match germline at one end; this may be a read error. This chain links TRBV11-2 with TRBJ2-1; D not resolved. The CDR3 is 11 residues long. Per the germline V gene, CDR1 is SGHAT and CDR2 is FQNNGV. CDR3 coding DNA: TGTGCCAGCAGCTCCTTCAATGAGCAGTTCTTC. It is translated as CASSSFNEQFF.